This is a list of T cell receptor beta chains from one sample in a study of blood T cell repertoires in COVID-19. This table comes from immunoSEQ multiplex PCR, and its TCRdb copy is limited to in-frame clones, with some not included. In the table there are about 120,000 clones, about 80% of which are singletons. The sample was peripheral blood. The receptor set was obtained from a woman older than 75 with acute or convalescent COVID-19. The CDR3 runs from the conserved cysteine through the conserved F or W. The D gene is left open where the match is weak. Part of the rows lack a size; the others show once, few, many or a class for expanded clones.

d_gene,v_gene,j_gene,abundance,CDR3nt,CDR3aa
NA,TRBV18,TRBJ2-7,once,TGTGCCAGCTCACCTGACAGTGTATACGAGCAGTACTTC,CASSPDSVYEQYF
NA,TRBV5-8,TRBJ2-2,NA,TGTGCCAGCAGCTTGCCTCCCGGGGAGCTGTTTTTT,CASSLPPGELFF
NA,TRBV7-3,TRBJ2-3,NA,TGTGCCAGCAGCGCCGGGGGCACAGATACGCAGTATTTT,CASSAGGTDTQYF
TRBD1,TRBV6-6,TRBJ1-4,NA,TGTGCCAGCAGTTACGGGGACAGGGTTAATGAAAAACTGTTTTTT,CASSYGDRVNEKLFF
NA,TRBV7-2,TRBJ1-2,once,TGTGCCAGCAGCCCAAACAGGGTGGGTAACTATGGCTACACCTTC,CASSPNRVGNYGYTF
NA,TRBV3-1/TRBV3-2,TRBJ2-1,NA,TGTGCCAGCAGCCAAGATCATCAGGGGAGTGTGAGCAATGAGCAGTTCTTC,CASSQDHQGSVSNEQFF
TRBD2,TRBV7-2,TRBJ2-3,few,TGTGCCAGCAGCTCAGGACTAGCGGGAGGTACAGATACGCAGTATTTT,CASSSGLAGGTDTQYF
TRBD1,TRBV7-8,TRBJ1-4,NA,TGTGCCAGCAGCTTGGGACAGGGCATGGGAAAACTGTTTTTT,CASSLGQGMGKLFF
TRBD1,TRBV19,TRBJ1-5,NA,TGTGCCAGTAGTATCAGGGGGCCCGATCAGCCCCAGCATTTT,CASSIRGPDQPQHF
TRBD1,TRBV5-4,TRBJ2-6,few,TGTGCCAGCAACACAGGGACAGGGAATTCTGGGGCCAACGTCCTGACTTTC,CASNTGTGNSGANVLTF
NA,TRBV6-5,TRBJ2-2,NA,TGTGCCAGCAGCCTCAGGGACGGGGAGCTGTTTTTT,CASSLRDGELFF
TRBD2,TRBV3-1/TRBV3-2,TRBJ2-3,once,TGTGCCAGCAGCCAAGATGGCGGGAGAACAGATACGCAGTATTTT,CASSQDGGRTDTQYF
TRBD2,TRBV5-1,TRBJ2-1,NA,TGCGCCAGCAGCTTTGCGGGACTAGCGGATACCCCTCTTGCCCATGAGCAGTTCTTC,CASSFAGLADTPLAHEQFF
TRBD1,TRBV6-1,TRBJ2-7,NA,TGTGCCAGCAGTGAAAGCTCAGGGGGCCGGTACGAGCAGTACTTC,CASSESSGGRYEQYF
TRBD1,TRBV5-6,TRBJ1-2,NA,TGTGCCAGCTCTCTTTTAGGACAGGGGGACTATGGCTACACCTTC,CASSLLGQGDYGYTF
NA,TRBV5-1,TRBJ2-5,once,TGCGCCAGCAGCTTGGAAGGGGAAGAGACCCAGTACTTC,CASSLEGEETQYF
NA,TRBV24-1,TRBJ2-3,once,TGTGCCACCAGTGATTTTAGGGGGACGCAGTATTTT,CATSDFRGTQYF
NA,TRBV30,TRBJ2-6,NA,TGTGCCTGGAGTAGGGGGAGACTCAAGTCTGGGGCCAACGTCCTGACTTTC,CAWSRGRLKSGANVLTF